This T cell receptor beta chain was sequenced in a study of blood T cells in healthy people across ages. A remark on this clonotype: Its antigen is as yet unknown. This may come from a read error, since a much larger clone is one base off.

Peripheral blood was drawn, about 10 milliliters per donor. Whole-study results and caveats: More naive CD4+ cells and higher diversity marked long-lived donors relative to aged donors.

The second PCR ran about 6 to 11 cycles with a sample-barcoded 5' primer and J-beta primers. A single record per CDR3 protein comes from TCRdb applying MiXCR to the 5' RACE reads. The repertoire holds hundreds of thousands of distinct CDR3 sequences, with 44% as singletons. This TCR was recovered from a man between 60 and 75 years old in good health. Material: blood.

The CDR3 coding sequence is TGTGCCAGCAGCCGCCGGGACAGCCTGACCTGCGAGCAGTACTTC. It is translated as CASSRRDSLTCEQYF. The chain is built from TRBV6-5 and TRBJ2-7, with 7 bases that match TRBD1. The CDR3 loop spans 15 amino acids. The ends lost 6 bases at V and 6 bases at J; junction bases unmatched: 14. The germline gives CDR1 MNHEY, CDR2 SVGAGI.